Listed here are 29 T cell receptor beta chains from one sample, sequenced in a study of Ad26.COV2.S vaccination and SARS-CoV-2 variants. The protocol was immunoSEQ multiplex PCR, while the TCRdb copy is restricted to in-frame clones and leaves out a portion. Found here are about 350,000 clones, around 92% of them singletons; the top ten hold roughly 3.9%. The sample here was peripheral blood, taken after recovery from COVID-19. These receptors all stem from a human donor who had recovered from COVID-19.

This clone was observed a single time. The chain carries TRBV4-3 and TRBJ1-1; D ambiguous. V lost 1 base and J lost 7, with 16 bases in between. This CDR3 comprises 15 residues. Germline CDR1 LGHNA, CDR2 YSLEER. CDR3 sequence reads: CASSQGRAVNFEAFF. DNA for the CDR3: TGCGCCAGCAGCCAAGGAAGGGCCGTGAATTTTGAAGCTTTCTTT.

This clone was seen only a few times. CDR3 coding DNA: TGTGCCAGCAGCCAAGATCTGGTGACTTCGACGTACTTC. Protein product: CASSQDLVTSTYF. The rearrangement links TRBV14 to TRBJ2-5; no clear D gene. The ends were cut back, 0 bases at V and 13 bases at J, with 15 bases in the middle. Germline V gives CDR1 SGHDN, CDR2 FVKESK. The CDR3 runs 13 residues.

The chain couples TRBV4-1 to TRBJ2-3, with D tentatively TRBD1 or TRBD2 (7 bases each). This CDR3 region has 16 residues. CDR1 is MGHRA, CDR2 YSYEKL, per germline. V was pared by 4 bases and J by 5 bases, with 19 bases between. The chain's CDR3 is CASSLGGTATGDTQYF. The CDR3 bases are TGCGCCAGCAGCCTGGGAGGGACAGCGACGGGAGATACGCAGTATTTT.

The DNA of the CDR3 is TGTGCCAGTCAGGGGGACAGGGTAACTGAAGCTTTCTTT. Translation gives CASQGDRVTEAFF. This sequence joins TRBV19 and TRBJ1-1; 9 bases map to TRBD1. The length of the CDR3 is 13 residues. The V gene end was trimmed by 8 bases and the J gene end by 5 bases; junction bases not matched to a gene: 6. Germline lookup yields CDR1 LNHDA and CDR2 SQIVND (reference sequence).

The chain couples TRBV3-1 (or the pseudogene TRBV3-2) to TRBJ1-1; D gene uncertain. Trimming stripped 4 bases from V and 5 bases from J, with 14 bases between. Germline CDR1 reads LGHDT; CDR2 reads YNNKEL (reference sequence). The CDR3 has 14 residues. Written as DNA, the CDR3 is TGTGCCAGCAGCCGCAAAACGGACGGGACTGAAGCTTTCTTT. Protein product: CASSRKTDGTEAFF.

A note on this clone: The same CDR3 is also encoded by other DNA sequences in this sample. The CDR3 is CASSVEGTANEKLFF. In nucleotides, the CDR3 is TGTGCCAGCAGCGTAGAGGGGACAGCGAATGAAAAACTGTTTTTT. The V gene is TRBV9, the J gene TRBJ1-4; 7 bases line up with TRBD1. In germline, CDR1 is SGDLS, CDR2 YYNGEE. This CDR3 region has 15 residues. V trimming: 0 bases; J trimming: 5 bases; junction bases outside the gene matches: 4.

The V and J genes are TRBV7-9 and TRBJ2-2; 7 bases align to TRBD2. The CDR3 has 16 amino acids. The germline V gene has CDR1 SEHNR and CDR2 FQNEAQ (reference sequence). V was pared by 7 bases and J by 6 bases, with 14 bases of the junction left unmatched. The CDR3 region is CASTGGSQVRAGELFF. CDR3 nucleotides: TGTGCCAGCACCGGGGGGTCACAGGTTCGTGCCGGGGAGCTGTTTTTT.

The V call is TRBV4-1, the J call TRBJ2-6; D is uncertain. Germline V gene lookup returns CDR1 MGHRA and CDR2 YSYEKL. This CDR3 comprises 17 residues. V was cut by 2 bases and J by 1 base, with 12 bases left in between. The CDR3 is CASSQSRSLSGANVLTF. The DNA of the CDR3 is TGCGCCAGCAGCCAATCGCGGTCCTTATCTGGGGCCAACGTCCTGACTTTC.

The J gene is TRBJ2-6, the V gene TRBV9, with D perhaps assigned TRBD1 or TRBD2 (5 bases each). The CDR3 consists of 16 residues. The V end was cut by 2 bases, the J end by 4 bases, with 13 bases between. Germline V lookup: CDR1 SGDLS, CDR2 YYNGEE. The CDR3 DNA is TGTGCCAGCAGCGTTCGGGAAGGGGCCGGGGCCAACGTCCTGACTTTC. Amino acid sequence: CASSVREGAGANVLTF.

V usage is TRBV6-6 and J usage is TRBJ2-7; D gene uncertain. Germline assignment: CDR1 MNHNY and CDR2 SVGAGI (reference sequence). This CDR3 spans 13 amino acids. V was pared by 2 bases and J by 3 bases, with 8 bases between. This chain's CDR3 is CASSYPRNYEQYF. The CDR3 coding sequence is TGTGCCAGCAGTTACCCGCGGAACTACGAGCAGTACTTC.

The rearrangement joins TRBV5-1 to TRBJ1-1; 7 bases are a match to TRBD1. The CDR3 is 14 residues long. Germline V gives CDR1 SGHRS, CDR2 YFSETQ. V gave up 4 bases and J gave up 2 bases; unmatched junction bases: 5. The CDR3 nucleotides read TGCGCCAGCAGCCGAAACAGGGGCAACACTGAAGCTTTCTTT. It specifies CASSRNRGNTEAFF.

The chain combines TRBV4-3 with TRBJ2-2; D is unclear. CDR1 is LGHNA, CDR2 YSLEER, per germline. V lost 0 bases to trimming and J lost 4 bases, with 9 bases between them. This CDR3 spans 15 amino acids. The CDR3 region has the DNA TGCGCCAGCAGCCAAGATCGTCCAGGCACCGGGGAGCTGTTTTTT. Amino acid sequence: CASSQDRPGTGELFF.

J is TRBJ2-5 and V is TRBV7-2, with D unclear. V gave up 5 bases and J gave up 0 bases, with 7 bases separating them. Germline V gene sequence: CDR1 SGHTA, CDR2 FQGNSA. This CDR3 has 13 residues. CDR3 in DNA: TGTGCCAGCAGCGCCCGCTACCAAGAGACCCAGTACTTC. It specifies CASSARYQETQYF. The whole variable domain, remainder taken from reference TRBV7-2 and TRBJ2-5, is GAGVSQSPSNKVTEKGKDVELRCDPISGHTALYWYRQSLGQGLEFLIYFQGNSAPDKSGLPSDRFSAERTGGSVSTLTIQRTQQEDSAVYLCASSARYQETQYFGPGTRLLVL.

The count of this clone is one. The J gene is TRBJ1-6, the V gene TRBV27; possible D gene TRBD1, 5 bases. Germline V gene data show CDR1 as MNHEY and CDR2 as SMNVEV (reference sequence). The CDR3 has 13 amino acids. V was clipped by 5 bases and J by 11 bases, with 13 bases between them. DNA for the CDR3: TGTGCCAGCAGTCCCGGGACGGTAGCACCCCTCCACTTT. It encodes CASSPGTVAPLHF.

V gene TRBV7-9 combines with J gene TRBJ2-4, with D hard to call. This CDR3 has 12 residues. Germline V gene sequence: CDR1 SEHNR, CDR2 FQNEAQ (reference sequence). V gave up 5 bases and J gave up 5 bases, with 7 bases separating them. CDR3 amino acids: CASSLPQNIQYF. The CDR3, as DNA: TGTGCCAGCAGCCTTCCTCAAAACATTCAGTACTTC.

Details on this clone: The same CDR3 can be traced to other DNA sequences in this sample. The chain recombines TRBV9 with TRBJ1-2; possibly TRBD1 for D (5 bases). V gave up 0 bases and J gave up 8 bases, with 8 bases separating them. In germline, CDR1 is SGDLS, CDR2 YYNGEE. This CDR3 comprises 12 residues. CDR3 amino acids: CASSVAGDGYTF. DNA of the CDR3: TGTGCCAGCAGCGTAGCGGGGGACGGCTACACCTTC.

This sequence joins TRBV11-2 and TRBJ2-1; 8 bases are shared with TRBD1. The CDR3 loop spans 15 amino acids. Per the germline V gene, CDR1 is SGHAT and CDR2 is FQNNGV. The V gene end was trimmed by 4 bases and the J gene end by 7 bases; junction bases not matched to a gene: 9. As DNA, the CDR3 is TGTGCCAGCAGCTGGGGGGCAGGGGGCGGGAATGAGCAGTTCTTC. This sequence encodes CASSWGAGGGNEQFF.

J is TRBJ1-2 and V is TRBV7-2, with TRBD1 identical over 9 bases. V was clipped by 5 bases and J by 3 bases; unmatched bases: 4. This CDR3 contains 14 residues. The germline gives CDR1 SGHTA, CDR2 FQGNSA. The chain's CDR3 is CASSEDRGYYGYTF. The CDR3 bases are TGTGCCAGCAGCGAGGACAGGGGTTACTATGGCTACACCTTC.

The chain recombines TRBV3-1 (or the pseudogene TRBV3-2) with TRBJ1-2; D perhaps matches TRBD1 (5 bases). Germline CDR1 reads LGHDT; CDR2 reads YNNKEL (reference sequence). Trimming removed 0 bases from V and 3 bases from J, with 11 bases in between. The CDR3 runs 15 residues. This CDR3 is CASSQERGSDYGYTF. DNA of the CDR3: TGTGCCAGCAGCCAAGAGAGGGGCAGTGACTATGGCTACACCTTC.

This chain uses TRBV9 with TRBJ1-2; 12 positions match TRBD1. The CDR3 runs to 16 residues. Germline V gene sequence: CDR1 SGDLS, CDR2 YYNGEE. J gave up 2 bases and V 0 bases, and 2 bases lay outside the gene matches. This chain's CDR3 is CASSVGGQGANYGYTF. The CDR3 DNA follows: TGTGCCAGCAGCGTAGGGGGACAGGGGGCGAACTATGGCTACACCTTC.

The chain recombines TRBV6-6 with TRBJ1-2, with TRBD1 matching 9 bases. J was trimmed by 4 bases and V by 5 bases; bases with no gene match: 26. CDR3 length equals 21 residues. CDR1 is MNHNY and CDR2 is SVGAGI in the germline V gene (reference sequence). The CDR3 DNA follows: TGTGCCAGCAGTCCTAGGGGGACAGGGTACACCGGCGATACTCCCTTCTATGGCTACACCTTC. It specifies CASSPRGTGYTGDTPFYGYTF.

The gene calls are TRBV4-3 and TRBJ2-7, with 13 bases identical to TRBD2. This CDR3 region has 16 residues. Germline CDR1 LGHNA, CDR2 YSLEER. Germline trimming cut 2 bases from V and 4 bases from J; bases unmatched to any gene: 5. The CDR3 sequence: CASSQTSGGAEYEQYF. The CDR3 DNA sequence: TGCGCCAGCAGCCAAACTAGCGGGGGGGCCGAGTACGAGCAGTACTTC.

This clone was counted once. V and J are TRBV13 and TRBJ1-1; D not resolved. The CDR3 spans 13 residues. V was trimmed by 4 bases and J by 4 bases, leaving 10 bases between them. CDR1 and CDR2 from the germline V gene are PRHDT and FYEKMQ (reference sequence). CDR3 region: CASSSLYGTEAFF. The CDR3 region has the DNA TGTGCCAGCAGCTCTTTATATGGCACTGAAGCTTTCTTT.

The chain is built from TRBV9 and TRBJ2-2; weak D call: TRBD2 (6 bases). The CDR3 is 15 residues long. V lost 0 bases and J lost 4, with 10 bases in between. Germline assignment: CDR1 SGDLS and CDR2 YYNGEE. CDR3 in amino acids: CASSVDQGGTGELFF. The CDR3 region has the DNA TGTGCCAGCAGCGTAGATCAGGGAGGCACCGGGGAGCTGTTTTTT.

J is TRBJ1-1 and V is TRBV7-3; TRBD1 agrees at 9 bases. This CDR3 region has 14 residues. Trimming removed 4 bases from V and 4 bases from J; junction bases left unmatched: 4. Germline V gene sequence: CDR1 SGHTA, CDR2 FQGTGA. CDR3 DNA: TGTGCCAGCAGCTCCCGGGACAGGGCCACTGAAGCTTTCTTT. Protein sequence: CASSSRDRATEAFF.

The CDR3 loop is CASSYSRRDGYTF. The DNA of the CDR3 is TGTGCCAGCAGTTACTCGAGGCGAGATGGCTACACCTTC. The chain has TRBV6-5 and TRBJ1-2; D is ambiguous. CDR1 MNHEY and CDR2 SVGAGI come from the germline V gene. The CDR3 loop spans 13 amino acids. V lost 0 bases to trimming and J lost 6 bases, with 8 bases between them.

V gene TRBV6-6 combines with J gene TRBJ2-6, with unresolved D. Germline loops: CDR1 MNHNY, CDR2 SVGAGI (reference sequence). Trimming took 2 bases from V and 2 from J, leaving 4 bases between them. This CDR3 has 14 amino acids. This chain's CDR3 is CASSYRAGANVLTF. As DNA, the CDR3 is TGTGCCAGCAGTTACCGTGCTGGGGCCAACGTCCTGACTTTC.

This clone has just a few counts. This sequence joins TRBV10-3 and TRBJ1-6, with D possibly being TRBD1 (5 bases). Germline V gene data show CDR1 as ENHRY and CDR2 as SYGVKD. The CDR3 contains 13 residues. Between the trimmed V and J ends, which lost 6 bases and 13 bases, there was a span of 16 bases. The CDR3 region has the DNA TGTGCCATCAGGACTCGGGACCCCTCGCCCCTCCACTTT. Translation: CAIRTRDPSPLHF.

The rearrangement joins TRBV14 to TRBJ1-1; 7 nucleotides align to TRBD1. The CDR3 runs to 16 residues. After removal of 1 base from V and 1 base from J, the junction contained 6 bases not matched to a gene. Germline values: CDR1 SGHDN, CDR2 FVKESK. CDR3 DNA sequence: TGTGCCAGCAGCCAAGGACAGGGAACCTCGAACACTGAAGCTTTCTTT. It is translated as CASSQGQGTSNTEAFF.